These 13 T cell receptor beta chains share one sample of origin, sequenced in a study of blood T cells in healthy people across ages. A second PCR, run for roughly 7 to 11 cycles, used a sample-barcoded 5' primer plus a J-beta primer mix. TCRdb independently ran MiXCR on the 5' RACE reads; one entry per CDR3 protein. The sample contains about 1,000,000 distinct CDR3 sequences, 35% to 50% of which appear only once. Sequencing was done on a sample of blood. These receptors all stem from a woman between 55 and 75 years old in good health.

The DNA of the CDR3 is TGTGCCAGCAGCTTAGGGACTAGAGACGAGCAGTACTTC. This codes for CASSLGTRDEQYF. The chain couples TRBV7-9 to TRBJ2-7; 7 nucleotides agree with TRBD2. J lost 5 bases, V lost 1 base, and 2 bases had no gene match. CDR3 length: 13 residues. Germline loops: CDR1 SEHNR, CDR2 FQNEAQ (reference sequence).

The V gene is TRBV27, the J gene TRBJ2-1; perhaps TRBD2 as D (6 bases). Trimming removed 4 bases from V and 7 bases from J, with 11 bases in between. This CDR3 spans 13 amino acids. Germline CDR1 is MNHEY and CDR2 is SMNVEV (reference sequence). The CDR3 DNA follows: TGTGCCAGCAGTTCTCATGGGGGGAATGAGCAGTTCTTC. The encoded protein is CASSSHGGNEQFF.

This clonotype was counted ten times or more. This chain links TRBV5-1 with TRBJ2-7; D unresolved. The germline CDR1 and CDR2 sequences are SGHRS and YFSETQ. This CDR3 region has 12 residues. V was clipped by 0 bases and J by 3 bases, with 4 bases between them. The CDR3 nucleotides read TGCGCCAGCAGCTTGGACAACTACGAGCAGTACTTC. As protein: CASSLDNYEQYF.

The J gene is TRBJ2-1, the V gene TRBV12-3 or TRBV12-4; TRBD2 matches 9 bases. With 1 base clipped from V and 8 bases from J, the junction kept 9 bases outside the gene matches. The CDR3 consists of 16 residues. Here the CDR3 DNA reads TGTGCCAGCAGTTTAGGGCTAGCGGGGAATGGGTATGAGCAGTTCTTC. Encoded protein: CASSLGLAGNGYEQFF.

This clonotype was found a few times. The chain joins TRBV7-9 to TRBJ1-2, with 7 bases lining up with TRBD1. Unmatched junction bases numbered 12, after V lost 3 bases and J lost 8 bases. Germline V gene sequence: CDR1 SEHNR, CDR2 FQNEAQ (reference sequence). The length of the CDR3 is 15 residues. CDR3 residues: CASSLIARGDLGYTF. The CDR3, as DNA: TGTGCCAGCAGCTTGATCGCCAGGGGGGACTTGGGCTACACCTTC.

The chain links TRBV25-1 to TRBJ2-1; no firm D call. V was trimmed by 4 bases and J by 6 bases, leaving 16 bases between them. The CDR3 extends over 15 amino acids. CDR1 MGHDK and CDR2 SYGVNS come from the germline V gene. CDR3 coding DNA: TGTGCCAGCAGTGGGGGTCTTGGTCAGTTCAATGAGCAGTTCTTC. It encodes CASSGGLGQFNEQFF.

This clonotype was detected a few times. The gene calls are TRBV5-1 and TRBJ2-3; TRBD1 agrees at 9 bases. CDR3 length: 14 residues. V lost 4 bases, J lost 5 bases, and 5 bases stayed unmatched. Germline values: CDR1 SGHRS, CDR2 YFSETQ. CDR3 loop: CASSEGQGRDTQYF. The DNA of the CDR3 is TGCGCCAGCAGCGAAGGACAGGGGAGAGATACGCAGTATTTT. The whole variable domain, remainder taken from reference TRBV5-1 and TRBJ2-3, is KAGVTQTPRYLIKTRGQQVTLSCSPISGHRSVSWYQQTPGQGLQFLFEYFSETQRNKGNFPGRFSGRQFSNSRSEMNVSTLELGDSALYLCASSEGQGRDTQYFGPGTRLTVL.

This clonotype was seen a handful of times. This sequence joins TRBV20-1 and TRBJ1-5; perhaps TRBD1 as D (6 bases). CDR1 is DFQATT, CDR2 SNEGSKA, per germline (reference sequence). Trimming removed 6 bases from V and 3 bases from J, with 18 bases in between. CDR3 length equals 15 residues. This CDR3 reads CSAPEGGAYNQPQHF. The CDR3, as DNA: TGCAGTGCCCCCGAGGGGGGGGCCTACAATCAGCCCCAGCATTTT.

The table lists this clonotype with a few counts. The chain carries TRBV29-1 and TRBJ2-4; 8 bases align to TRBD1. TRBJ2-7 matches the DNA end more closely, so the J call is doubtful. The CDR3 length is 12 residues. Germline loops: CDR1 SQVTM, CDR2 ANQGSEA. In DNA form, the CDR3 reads TGCAGCGTTGGCAGGGGGCAGTACGAGCAGTACTTC. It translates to CSVGRGQYEQYF.

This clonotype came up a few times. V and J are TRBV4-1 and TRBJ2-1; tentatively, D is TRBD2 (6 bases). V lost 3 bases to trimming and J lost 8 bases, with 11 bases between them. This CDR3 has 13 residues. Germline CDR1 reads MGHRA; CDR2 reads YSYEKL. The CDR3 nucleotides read TGCGCCAGCAGCCAGAGGGGAGGTGATGAGCAGTTCTTC. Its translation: CASSQRGGDEQFF.

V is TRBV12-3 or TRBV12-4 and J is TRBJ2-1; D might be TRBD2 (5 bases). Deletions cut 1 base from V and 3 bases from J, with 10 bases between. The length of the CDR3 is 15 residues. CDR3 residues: CASSLGSSGYNEQFF. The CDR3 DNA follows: TGTGCCAGCAGTTTAGGGTCCAGCGGCTACAATGAGCAGTTCTTC.

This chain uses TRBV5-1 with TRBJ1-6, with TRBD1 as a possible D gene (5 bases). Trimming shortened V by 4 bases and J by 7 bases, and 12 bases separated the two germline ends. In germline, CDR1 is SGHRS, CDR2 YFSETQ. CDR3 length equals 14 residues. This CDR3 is CASSGQDKNSPLHF. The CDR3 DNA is TGCGCCAGCAGCGGACAAGACAAAAATTCACCCCTCCACTTT.

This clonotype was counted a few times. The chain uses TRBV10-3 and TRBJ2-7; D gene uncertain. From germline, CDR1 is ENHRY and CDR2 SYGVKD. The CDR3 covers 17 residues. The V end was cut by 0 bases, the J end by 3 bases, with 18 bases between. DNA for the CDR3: TGTGCCATCAGTGAGTCGATGGTGGGCACGGGCATCTACGAGCAGTACTTC. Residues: CAISESMVGTGIYEQYF.